Listed here is a single TCR beta chain. Its target is not known. Primers for the PCR totalled 60 Vbeta and 13 Jbeta. The data were produced by immunoSEQ multiplex PCR, yet TCRdb's version contains in-frame clones alone and is incomplete. The profile shows about 120,000 clones, about 74% of them singletons. V trimming: 5 bases; J trimming: 11 bases; junction bases outside the gene matches: 8. The CDR3 is 14 residues long. Germline values: CDR1 SGHTS, CDR2 YDEGEE. The record originates from a study of cytomegalovirus exposure and HLA in healthy donors. Study-level findings and limits: As immune exposure information, only CMV serostatus was available. Cytomegalovirus association was assigned to some 160 TCR beta chains. In a later analysis, parvovirus B19, influenza, CMV and Epstein-Barr virus appeared linked to several top co-occurrence clusters. Differences between HLA loci emerged in a later analysis of TCR association rates, with DRB1 most and HLA-C fewest.

The sample taken for sequencing was PBMCs. The rearrangement uses TRBV5-8 and TRBJ1-4; TRBD1 aligns across 11 bases. This clonotype was obtained from a woman aged 40 to 50 in good health and CMV-seropositive. CDR3 in amino acids: CASSNRDRGKKLFF. CDR3 sequence (DNA): TGTGCCAGCAGTAACCGGGACAGGGGGAAGAAACTGTTTTTT. The variable domain in full, completed from reference TRBV5-8 and TRBJ1-4, reads EAGVTQSPTHLIKTRGQQATLRCSPISGHTSVYWYQQALGLGLQFLLWYDEGEERNRGNFPPRFSGRQFPNYSSELNVNALELEDSALYLCASSNRDRGKKLFFGSGTQLSVL.